This TCR beta chain was captured in a study of regulatory T cells in long-lasting Graves disease. The sample holds a few counts of this clonotype. Its target is unknown. Study findings and constraints: Newly diagnosed patients shared about a thousand public clonotypes; persistent patients shared more than 2,500. Persistent disease exhibited a predilection for TRBV28, TRBJ1-2 and TRBJ2-5.

The V segment lost 7 bases and the J segment 8 bases; nucleotides outside the gene matches: 22. The CDR3 extends over 18 amino acids. CDR1 is SQVTM and CDR2 is ANQGSEA in the germline V gene. The time point here: persistent/refractory GD, antithyroid drugs over 5 years with positive TRAb. After RNA was extracted from PBMCs, the TCR library was made from it. In building TCR beta libraries, iRepertoire HTBI primers were used together with Arm-PCR of CDR3 regions. One entry per CDR3 protein, called by TCRdb with MiXCR from the multiplex PCR reads. The sample has 400,000 to 500,000 distinct CDR3 sequences, around 23% seen once.

The sequenced sample was peripheral blood mononuclear cells (PBMCs), obtained when the disease was refractory, from a patient treated with antithyroid drugs. The chain uses TRBV29-1 and TRBJ2-2; 10 bases are shared with TRBD2. The clonotype comes from a female donor with Graves disease. CDR3 nucleotides: TGCAGCGCAGAAGCGGGAGGGCCGGCCCACCATCCCGGAGGGGAGCTGTTTTTT. This gives the protein CSAEAGGPAHHPGGELFF.